These 8 T cell receptor beta chains were sequenced from one sample in a study of control samples from healthy donors and cancer patients. Repertoires were generated with immunoSEQ multiplex PCR, while TCRdb's copy carries only in-frame clones and drops some. The table lists 95,000 to 150,000 clones, 92% of them singletons. Material for sequencing was PBMCs. These receptors all come from a man older than 75 with head and neck cancer.

This clone was seen only once. The gene calls are TRBV27 and TRBJ2-2, with 9 positions matching TRBD1. Germline values: CDR1 MNHEY, CDR2 SMNVEV (reference sequence). This CDR3 has 16 residues. After removal of 10 bases from V and 1 base from J, the junction contained 10 bases not matched to a gene. Here the CDR3 DNA reads TGTGCCACCGGGACAGGGTCGAATTTGAACACCGGGGAGCTGTTTTTT. Amino acids: CATGTGSNLNTGELFF.

This clone was recorded only once. The chain carries TRBV9 and TRBJ2-7; weak D call: TRBD2 (6 bases). Germline loops: CDR1 SGDLS, CDR2 YYNGEE. V was pared by 4 bases and J by 3 bases, with 11 bases between. The CDR3 covers 13 residues. CDR3 nucleotide sequence: TGTGCCAGCAGCCCCGGACTACTCTACGAGCAGTACTTC. The encoded protein is CASSPGLLYEQYF.

As DNA, the CDR3 is TGTGCCAGCAGCTTAACTACAAAAGACTACGAGCAGTACTTC. Protein product: CASSLTTKDYEQYF. This sequence joins TRBV11-3 and TRBJ2-7; D uncertain. Per the germline V gene, CDR1 is SGHNT and CDR2 is YENEEA. V gave up 2 bases and J gave up 3 bases, with 11 bases separating them. This CDR3 has 14 residues.

This chain connects TRBV11-2 to TRBJ2-5, with TRBD1 as a possible D gene (6 bases). Trimming removed 4 bases from V and 3 bases from J, with 9 bases in between. The CDR3 loop spans 13 amino acids. The germline gives CDR1 SGHAT, CDR2 FQNNGV. The CDR3 DNA sequence: TGTGCCAGCAGCTCAGGGACAAAAGAGACCCAGTACTTC. Translated: CASSSGTKETQYF.

This clone was detected a few times. This chain links TRBV6-2 or TRBV6-3 with TRBJ2-2; TRBD2 might be the D (7 bases). Trimming removed 3 bases at V and 7 bases at J, with 24 bases between. Germline V gene sequence: CDR1 MNHEY, CDR2 SVGEGT. CDR3 length: 18 residues. CDR3 bases: TGTGCCAGCAGTTATATGGAGTGGGGGGGCCCACAACTCGGGGAGCTGTTTTTT. This encodes CASSYMEWGGPQLGELFF.

This clone occurred a few times. J is TRBJ2-6 and V is TRBV30; 10 bases fit TRBD2. Germline values: CDR1 GTSNPN, CDR2 SVGIG (reference sequence). V shed 3 bases and J 0 bases; nucleotides not matched to a gene: 8. The CDR3 consists of 18 residues. CDR3 loop: CAWRARLAGDSGANVLTF. The CDR3 nucleotides are TGTGCCTGGAGGGCGAGACTAGCGGGTGACTCTGGGGCCAACGTCCTGACTTTC.

J is TRBJ2-7 and V is TRBV9, with 7 bases identical to TRBD1. CDR1 and CDR2 (germline): SGDLS, YYNGEE. This CDR3 comprises 15 residues. Losses at the gene ends were 4 bases for V and 1 base for J; bases not matched to a gene: 8. The CDR3 loop reads CASSLDREGSYEQYF. In DNA form, the CDR3 reads TGTGCCAGCAGCCTCGACAGGGAAGGGTCCTACGAGCAGTACTTC.

The rearrangement links TRBV20-1 to TRBJ2-7, with 8 bases that match TRBD1. The CDR3 extends over 11 amino acids. The germline V gene has CDR1 DFQATT and CDR2 SNEGSKA (reference sequence). The ends lost 3 bases at V and 11 bases at J; junction bases unmatched: 6. The DNA for the CDR3 is TGCAGTGCTAGTAGGGGACAGGCTAAGTACTTC. Protein sequence: CSASRGQAKYF.